These 27 T cell receptor beta chains originate from one sample sequenced in a study of OX40 agonist ivuxolimab in advanced cancers. Using immunoSEQ multiplex PCR, the repertoire was profiled, and TCRdb retains in-frame clones only, with some absent. The sample has about 7,000 clones, over 60% seen once. The sequencing used CD4+ or CD8+ T cells sorted from blood, collected in a trial of the OX40 agonist ivuxolimab. The receptors shown here come from an adult with an advanced solid tumor such as melanoma, head and neck, liver or kidney cancer.

This chain uses TRBV11-1 with TRBJ1-2, with D possibly being TRBD1 (5 bases). Trimming took off 2 bases at V and 4 bases at J, with 11 bases between the two ends. Germline CDR1 reads SGHAT; CDR2 reads FQDESV (reference sequence). The CDR3 extends over 14 amino acids. CDR3 nucleotide sequence: TGTGCCAGCAGCTTACTTGGGACGGTCTATGGCTACACCTTC. This codes for CASSLLGTVYGYTF.

This clone was recorded a few times. The chain uses TRBV30 and TRBJ1-1; D unresolved. The CDR3 is made up of 12 amino acids. V lost 7 bases to trimming and J lost 4 bases, with 13 bases between them. Germline V gene sequence: CDR1 GTSNPN, CDR2 SVGIG (reference sequence). The chain's CDR3 is CASRAVFTEAFF. Here the CDR3 DNA reads TGTGCCTCTCGAGCAGTGTTCACTGAAGCTTTCTTT.

This chain joins TRBV6-6 and TRBJ2-7; a weak D match, TRBD2 (6 bases). Trimming removed 4 bases at V and 4 bases at J, with 14 bases between. Germline-derived CDR1 and CDR2 are MNHNY and SVGAGI (reference sequence). This CDR3 has 14 amino acids. This CDR3 reads CASSSGSAEYEQYF. As DNA, the CDR3 is TGTGCCAGCAGTTCCGGGAGTGCAGAGTACGAGCAGTACTTC.

This clone was counted once. The chain combines TRBV28 with TRBJ1-2; TRBD1 might be the D (6 bases). V was trimmed by 6 bases and J by 4 bases, leaving 12 bases between them. This CDR3 has 13 residues. Germline-derived CDR1 and CDR2 are MDHEN and SYDVKM. This CDR3 reads CASRPQGSYGYTF. The CDR3 DNA is TGTGCCAGCAGACCCCAGGGGTCCTATGGCTACACCTTC.

The chain employs TRBV19 and TRBJ2-3; D might be TRBD2 (5 bases). Trimming removed 1 base at V and 4 bases at J, with 12 bases between. Germline CDR1 reads LNHDA; CDR2 reads SQIVND (reference sequence). This CDR3 region has 15 residues. This chain's CDR3 is CASSIVSAEADTQYF. The CDR3 DNA sequence: TGTGCCAGTAGTATAGTCTCGGCGGAGGCAGATACGCAGTATTTT.

The J gene is TRBJ1-1, the V gene TRBV4-2; D is uncertain. CDR1 is LGHNA, CDR2 YNFKEQ, per germline. Trimming removed 5 bases at V and 4 bases at J, with 11 bases between. The CDR3 sequence is 13 residues long. CDR3 sequence: CASSFGEGTEAFF. The CDR3 coding sequence is TGTGCCAGCAGCTTCGGGGAGGGCACTGAAGCTTTCTTT.

V gene TRBV6-1 combines with J gene TRBJ1-1, with a possible D match to TRBD1 (6 bases). Germline V CDR1 and CDR2: MNHNS, SASEGT. This CDR3 has 15 amino acids. V was pared by 2 bases and J by 4 bases, with 14 bases between. CDR3 bases: TGTGCCAGCAGTGAAAAGGGGACATGGCCCACTGAAGCTTTCTTT. Protein sequence: CASSEKGTWPTEAFF.

The CDR3 sequence: CASGDRTSYEQYF. Written as DNA, the CDR3 is TGTGCCAGCGGAGACAGGACCTCCTACGAGCAGTACTTC. This sequence joins TRBV13 and TRBJ2-5, with D perhaps matching TRBD1 (6 bases). The J call may be faulty, since TRBJ2-7 better matches the DNA end. This CDR3 is 13 amino acids long. CDR1 is PRHDT and CDR2 is FYEKMQ in the germline V gene (reference sequence).

CDR3 sequence reads: CASSEASSGRGYEQYF. Here the CDR3 DNA reads TGTGCCAGCAGTGAAGCCTCTAGCGGGAGGGGGTACGAGCAGTACTTC. V usage is TRBV2 and J usage is TRBJ2-7; 12 bases agree with TRBD2. With V trimmed by 0 bases and J by 4 bases, 4 bases remained unmatched. CDR3 length: 16 amino acids. Germline V CDR1 and CDR2: SNHLY, FYNNEI.

The chain recombines TRBV27 with TRBJ1-5; TRBD1 agrees at 9 bases. This CDR3 spans 15 amino acids. The germline CDR1 and CDR2 sequences are MNHEY and SMNVEV (reference sequence). Germline trimming cut 2 bases from V and 6 bases from J; bases unmatched to any gene: 5. As DNA, the CDR3 is TGTGCCAGCAGTTTAATAGGGACAGGGAGTCAGCCCCAGCATTTT. It yields the protein CASSLIGTGSQPQHF.

This rearrangement joins TRBV2 to TRBJ2-1; D is uncertain. Germline V gene data show CDR1 as SNHLY and CDR2 as FYNNEI. With 7 bases removed from V and 7 bases from J, the gap between germline ends came to 8 bases. The CDR3 is 11 amino acids. CDR3 in amino acids: CASNWGNEQFF. CDR3 nucleotide sequence: TGTGCCAGCAACTGGGGAAATGAGCAGTTCTTC. Based on the CDR3 plus reference TRBV2 and TRBJ2-1, the full variable domain is EPEVTQTPSHQVTQMGQEVILRCVPISNHLYFYWYRQILGQKVEFLVSFYNNEISEKSEIFDDQFSVERPDGSNFTLKIRSTKLEDSAMYFCASNWGNEQFFGPGTRLTVL.

The rearrangement uses TRBV9 and TRBJ2-3; possibly TRBD1 or TRBD2 for D (5 bases each). The germline gives CDR1 SGDLS, CDR2 YYNGEE. The CDR3 extends over 16 amino acids. With 3 bases removed from V and 0 bases from J, the gap between germline ends came to 14 bases. The DNA for the CDR3 is TGTGCCAGCAGCGGAGGGGAATCTAGTAGCACAGATACGCAGTATTTT. Amino acid sequence: CASSGGESSSTDTQYF. Based on the CDR3 plus reference TRBV9 and TRBJ2-3, the full variable domain is DSGVTQTPKHLITATGQRVTLRCSPRSGDLSVYWYQQSLDQGLQFLIQYYNGEERAKGNILERFSAQQFPDLHSELNLSSLELGDSALYFCASSGGESSSTDTQYFGPGTRLTVL.

The J gene is TRBJ2-7, the V gene TRBV27; D may be TRBD1 (6 bases). The CDR3 covers 13 residues. Germline loops: CDR1 MNHEY, CDR2 SMNVEV (reference sequence). Trimming took off 6 bases at V and 4 bases at J, with 13 bases between the two ends. CDR3 nucleotide sequence: TGTGCCAGCAGCCCCAGGGGCCCTTACGAGCAGTACTTC. Translated: CASSPRGPYEQYF.

The chain uses TRBV11-3 and TRBJ2-1; TRBD2 matches at 9 bases. Per the germline V gene, CDR1 is SGHNT and CDR2 is YENEEA. The CDR3 runs 16 residues. Losses at the gene ends were 5 bases for V and 5 bases for J; bases not matched to a gene: 10. CDR3 in amino acids: CASSPNSGRSNNEQFF. CDR3 DNA sequence: TGTGCCAGCAGCCCTAATAGCGGGAGAAGCAACAATGAGCAGTTCTTC.

This chain links TRBV7-2 with TRBJ2-6, with D uncertain. V shed 5 bases and J shed 4 bases, with 9 bases lying between them. Germline V gene data show CDR1 as SGHTA and CDR2 as FQGNSA. The CDR3 is 14 residues long. CDR3 in DNA: TGTGCCAGCAGCGATTCCCTAGGGGCCAACGTCCTGACTTTC. Protein: CASSDSLGANVLTF.

The chain couples TRBV7-6 to TRBJ2-1, with no clear D. Between the trimmed V and J ends, which lost 6 bases and 6 bases, there was a span of 9 bases. Germline values: CDR1 SGHVS, CDR2 FNYEAQ. This CDR3 contains 12 residues. The CDR3 DNA follows: TGTGCCAGCAGATCAGCGACCAATGAGCAGTTCTTC. It yields the protein CASRSATNEQFF.

The chain is built from TRBV5-8 and TRBJ2-7, with 7 positions matching TRBD2. From germline, CDR1 is SGHTS and CDR2 YDEGEE. After removal of 4 bases from V and 4 bases from J, the junction contained 11 bases not matched to a gene. This CDR3 is built from 15 residues. The CDR3 coding sequence is TGTGCCAGCAGCCCTGGGGTAGGGGAGGGGTACGAGCAGTACTTC. Its protein product is CASSPGVGEGYEQYF.

This clone was picked up one time. V usage is TRBV28 and J usage is TRBJ1-5, with D possibly TRBD1 on 5 matching bases. The ends were cut back, 6 bases at V and 4 bases at J, with 16 bases in the middle. Germline CDR1 MDHEN, CDR2 SYDVKM. The CDR3 totals 15 residues. The DNA of the CDR3 is TGTGCCAGCAGCTTAGGGACGGTATGGAATCAGCCCCAGCATTTT. It encodes CASSLGTVWNQPQHF.

This clone is categorized as medium-sized. The chain carries TRBV30 and TRBJ2-1, with TRBD1 identical over 10 bases. V shed 8 bases, J shed 6 bases, and the junction held 7 bases outside the gene matches. This CDR3 is 13 amino acids long. From germline, CDR1 is GTSNPN and CDR2 SVGIG (reference sequence). The CDR3, as DNA: TGTGCCGGGATGAGGACAGGGGGCAATGAGCAGTTCTTC. It yields the protein CAGMRTGGNEQFF. Supplemented by reference TRBV30 and TRBJ2-1, the full variable domain reads SQTIHQWPATLVQPVGSPLSLECTVEGTSNPNLYWYRQAAGRGLQLLFYSVGIGQISSEVPQNLSASRPQDRQFILSSKKLLLSDSGFYLCAGMRTGGNEQFFGPGTRLTVL.

This chain connects TRBV29-1 to TRBJ2-1, with 9 bases fitting TRBD1. The J segment lost 6 bases and the V segment lost 6 bases, leaving 9 bases of the junction unmatched. CDR3 length equals 14 residues. CDR1 is SQVTM and CDR2 is ANQGSEA in the germline V gene. CDR3 loop: CSVVGQGRINEQFF. CDR3 DNA sequence: TGCAGCGTCGTAGGACAGGGGAGAATCAATGAGCAGTTCTTC.

This clone was recorded a few times. In DNA, the CDR3 is TGTGCCAGCAGCTCAGGGGGGACTAGGGGCAATGAGCAGTTCTTC. Translated: CASSSGGTRGNEQFF. The V gene is TRBV9, the J gene TRBJ2-1; D is possibly TRBD2 (8 bases). Germline CDR1 and CDR2: SGDLS and YYNGEE. This CDR3 contains 15 residues. V gave up 4 bases and J gave up 6 bases, with 17 bases separating them. The entire variable domain, with the rest obtained from reference TRBV9 and TRBJ2-1, is as follows: DSGVTQTPKHLITATGQRVTLRCSPRSGDLSVYWYQQSLDQGLQFLIQYYNGEERAKGNILERFSAQQFPDLHSELNLSSLELGDSALYFCASSSGGTRGNEQFFGPGTRLTVL.

Of note for this clone: This specimen includes other DNA sequences encoding the same CDR3. The rearrangement joins TRBV9 to TRBJ2-1; 12 positions match TRBD2. Germline-derived CDR1 and CDR2 are SGDLS and YYNGEE. The CDR3 consists of 18 residues. Trimming removed 4 bases from V and 8 bases from J; junction bases left unmatched: 16. The CDR3, as DNA: TGTGCCAGCAGCCCAAACCCTCTAGCGGGAGGGCCCTTGGATGAGCAGTTCTTC. The encoded protein is CASSPNPLAGGPLDEQFF. The full variable domain, completed using reference TRBV9 and TRBJ2-1, is DSGVTQTPKHLITATGQRVTLRCSPRSGDLSVYWYQQSLDQGLQFLIQYYNGEERAKGNILERFSAQQFPDLHSELNLSSLELGDSALYFCASSPNPLAGGPLDEQFFGPGTRLTVL.

This clone has just one count. This chain connects TRBV9 to TRBJ2-1; 11 nucleotides match TRBD2. Germline assignment: CDR1 SGDLS and CDR2 YYNGEE. The CDR3 runs to 17 residues. V shed 2 bases, J shed 6 bases, and the junction held 10 bases outside the gene matches. In nucleotides, the CDR3 is TGTGCCAGCAGCGTTTCCCCGACTAGCGGGATCTCCAATGAGCAGTTCTTC. It yields the protein CASSVSPTSGISNEQFF.

This clone was seen just once. The V gene is TRBV11-2, the J gene TRBJ2-7, with no clear D. CDR1 and CDR2 (germline): SGHAT, FQNNGV. The germline V and J ends were trimmed by 2 bases and 0 bases, with 5 bases remaining between them. The CDR3 loop spans 13 amino acids. The CDR3 is CASSLYDSYEQYF. In nucleotides, the CDR3 is TGTGCCAGCAGCTTATACGACTCCTACGAGCAGTACTTC.

The rearrangement joins TRBV7-4 to TRBJ1-3, with D uncertain. Germline V gives CDR1 SGHVT, CDR2 SQSDAQ. The CDR3 runs to 17 residues. Trimming cost V 2 bases and J 0 bases, with 14 bases left between them. The CDR3 spells CASSLTTDSISGNTIYF. The CDR3 coding sequence is TGTGCCAGCAGCTTAACGACGGACTCGATCTCTGGAAACACCATATATTTT.

The genes are TRBV6-6 and TRBJ2-1; tentative D call: TRBD2 (6 bases). The CDR3 runs to 15 residues. V was shortened by 2 bases and J by 5 bases, with 13 bases between the two germline ends. Germline CDR1 and CDR2: MNHNY and SVGAGI (reference sequence). CDR3 sequence reads: CASSYGLADNNEQFF. CDR3 nucleotides: TGTGCCAGCAGTTACGGTTTAGCGGACAACAATGAGCAGTTCTTC.

The J gene is TRBJ2-7, the V gene TRBV30; D uncertain. The V end lost 4 bases, the J end lost 6 bases, and 10 bases lay between the germline ends. Germline V gene sequence: CDR1 GTSNPN, CDR2 SVGIG (reference sequence). The CDR3 runs 11 residues. Here the CDR3 reads CAWMSFGEQYF. Here the CDR3 DNA reads TGTGCCTGGATGAGTTTTGGCGAGCAGTACTTC.